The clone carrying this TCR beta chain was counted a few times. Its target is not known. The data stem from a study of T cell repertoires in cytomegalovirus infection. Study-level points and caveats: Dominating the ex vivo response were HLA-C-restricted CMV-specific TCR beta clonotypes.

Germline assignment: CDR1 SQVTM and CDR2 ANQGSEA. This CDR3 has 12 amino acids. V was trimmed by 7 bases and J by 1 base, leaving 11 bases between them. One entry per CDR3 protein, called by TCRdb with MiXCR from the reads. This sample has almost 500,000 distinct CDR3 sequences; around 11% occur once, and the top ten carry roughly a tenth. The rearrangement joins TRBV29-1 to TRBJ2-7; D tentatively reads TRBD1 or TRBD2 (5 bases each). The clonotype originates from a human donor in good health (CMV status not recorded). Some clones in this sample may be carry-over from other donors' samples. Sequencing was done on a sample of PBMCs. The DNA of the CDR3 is TGCAGCGCCATGGGGGAATCCTACGAGCAGTACTTC. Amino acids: CSAMGESYEQYF.